There are many counts of the clone carrying this T cell receptor (beta chain). This sample was taken from a study of early T cells in non-severe SARS-CoV-2 infection. In the library, individual cDNA molecules carried attached unique molecular identifiers. TCRdb analysed the 5' RACE reads with MiXCR anew, one entry per CDR3 protein. The table includes under 60,000 distinct CDR3 sequences, roughly 13% detected once. The ends lost 2 bases at V and 5 bases at J; junction bases unmatched: 23. The CDR3 runs to 20 residues. Germline-derived CDR1 and CDR2 are SNHLY and FYNNEI. Material for sequencing was whole blood. The chain joins TRBV2 to TRBJ1-1; 7 positions agree with TRBD1. The clonotype comes from an adult who was a healthcare worker with PCR-confirmed SARS-CoV-2 infection or an uninfected control (not recorded which). The CDR3 protein is CASSEFLSPQLSGGQTEAFF. CDR3 DNA sequence: TGTGCCAGCAGTGAATTCCTATCACCCCAACTTTCAGGGGGACAAACTGAAGCTTTCTTT.